The sample holds many counts of the clone carrying this TCR beta chain. Assembly of TCR beta libraries relied on iRepertoire HTBI primers together with Arm-PCR of CDR3 regions. One entry per CDR3 protein results from TCRdb running MiXCR on the multiplex PCR reads. The repertoire includes over 350,000 distinct CDR3 sequences, approximately 16% of them detected once, and about 8.2% sits in the top ten. Trimming took off 6 bases at V and 5 bases at J, with 11 bases between the two ends. Germline values: CDR1 LNHDA, CDR2 SQIVND (reference sequence). The CDR3 contains 14 residues. The time point denotes: newly diagnosed GD, antithyroid drugs for less than 3 months. The TCR library was made from RNA extracted from PBMCs. This entry comes from a study of regulatory T cells in long-lasting Graves disease. This sample also belongs to another study, concerning T cells in Graves' hyperthyroidism and ophthalmopathy.

The chain is built from TRBV19 and TRBJ1-6; the D is unclear. This clonotype was sampled from a woman aged 40 to 50 with Graves disease. Here the sequenced sample was peripheral blood mononuclear cells (PBMCs), taken at new diagnosis, from a patient treated with antithyroid drugs. The CDR3 DNA reads as TGTGCCAGTAGCCCATATGCGGATAATTCACCCCTCCACTTT. This encodes CASSPYADNSPLHF.